These T cell receptor beta chains were read from a single sample in a study of cytomegalovirus exposure and HLA in healthy donors. Measured with immunoSEQ multiplex PCR; TCRdb has only the in-frame clones, and not every one. This repertoire shows 200,000 to 250,000 clones, roughly 91% found once; its top ten account for 1%. The material sequenced was PBMCs. The receptors shown here come from a woman aged 18-35 years in good health and CMV-seronegative. The conserved cysteine and the conserved F or W are not part of the CDR3 here.

V	J	length	CDR3
TRBV5-1	TRBJ2-7	13	ASSPLAGAPYEQY
TRBV5-1	TRBJ2-3	12	ASSSDRPMDTQY
TRBV14	TRBJ2-7	13	ASSPQLAGGQEQY
TRBV5-6	TRBJ2-1	11	ASSQPGAREQF
TRBV29-1	TRBJ2-1	10	STNWAGDEQF
TRBV10-3	TRBJ2-5	12	AIRANQGTETQY
TRBV27	TRBJ1-1	12	ASSAMTGNTEAF
TRBV4-1	TRBJ2-7	14	ASSPSRRDRGYEQY
TRBV4-3	TRBJ1-2	18	ASSQDVGLGFWEAAYGYT
TRBV7-9	TRBJ2-6	14	ASSLAGDSGANVLT
TRBV13	TRBJ2-3	16	ASSETSGRMEGTDTQY
TRBV6-1	TRBJ1-3	12	ASSNRGPGNTIY
TRBV18	TRBJ2-7	14	ASSTGLAGGSYEQY
TRBV7-8	TRBJ1-1	13	ASSKPQGGFTEAF
TRBV6-6	TRBJ1-4	12	ASSLQGQGEKLF
TRBV9	TRBJ2-3	12	AGGEGRRTDTQY
TRBV21-1	TRBJ1-4	9	AKDFNEKLF
TRBV11-2	TRBJ2-2	16	ASSLWAGVVLDTGELF
TRBV5-1	TRBJ1-2	13	ASSLSGLPLYGYT
TRBV7-9	TRBJ1-1	12	ASTHPNRGSEAF
TRBV7-2	TRBJ1-2	10	ASSLEAFGYT
TRBV5-1	TRBJ2-1	13	ASSSGLAVYNEQF